The 20 T cell receptor beta chains below all came from one sample that was sequenced in a study of early stage breast cancer tumors. Clones were read by immunoSEQ multiplex PCR, and TCRdb kept only the in-frame ones, dropping some. The data contain under 45,000 clones, approximately 72% of them seen just once; the ten biggest clones take up around 7.2%. Sample: blood. The source is a person in their fifties with breast cancer.

This clone was counted once. This sequence joins TRBV19 and TRBJ1-2; D is possibly TRBD1 (6 bases). The CDR3 length is 15 residues. V lost 1 base, J lost 5 bases, and 14 bases lay in between. Germline-derived CDR1 and CDR2 are LNHDA and SQIVND (reference sequence). The CDR3 DNA reads as TGTGCCAGTAGTATAGGACGACAGGAGGAATATGGCTACACCTTC. Translation: CASSIGRQEEYGYTF.

This clone was observed a single time. The chain recombines TRBV10-3 with TRBJ1-5; the match to TRBD1 covers 9 bases. The V segment lost 2 bases and the J segment 7 bases; nucleotides outside the gene matches: 18. The germline V gene encodes CDR1 ENHRY and CDR2 SYGVKD. The CDR3 is made up of 19 amino acids. The CDR3: CAISEKAGDRDFVDQPQHF. The CDR3 DNA is TGTGCCATCAGTGAGAAAGCAGGGGACAGGGATTTTGTAGACCAGCCCCAGCATTTT.

The chain combines TRBV21-1 with TRBJ2-7; TRBD1 was called by the table and not checked on the DNA. TRBV21-1 is shown as a pseudogene. CDR3 size: 16 residues. CDR3 region: CASSSKKGHLPYEQYV. DNA for the CDR3: TGTGCCAGCAGCTCAAAAAAAGGACACCTTCCCTACGAGCAGTACGTC.

This clone was seen a few times. The chain links TRBV5-1 to TRBJ1-1, with D tentatively TRBD1 (6 bases). Deletions cut 1 base from V and 7 bases from J, with 14 bases between. Germline values: CDR1 SGHRS, CDR2 YFSETQ. The CDR3 has 14 residues. In DNA, the CDR3 is TGCGCCAGCAGCTTGTCAACAGGGTCCGGTGAAGCTTTCTTT. Encoded protein: CASSLSTGSGEAFF.

The chain recombines TRBV18 with TRBJ2-1, with 7 bases matching TRBD2. Trimming cost V 5 bases and J 7 bases; bases outside gene matches: 8. CDR1 and CDR2 (germline): KGHSH, LQKENI. The CDR3 runs 14 residues. CDR3: CASSAGRGGNEQFF. The CDR3 DNA follows: TGTGCCAGCTCAGCAGGACGGGGAGGGAATGAGCAGTTCTTC. The whole variable domain, filled in from reference TRBV18 and TRBJ2-1, reads NAGVMQNPRHLVRRRGQEARLRCSPMKGHSHVYWYRQLPEEGLKFMVYLQKENIIDESGMPKERFSAEFPKEGPSILRIQQVVRGDSAAYFCASSAGRGGNEQFFGPGTRLTVL.

This sequence joins TRBV10-3 and TRBJ1-2; 8 bases are shared with TRBD1. J lost 6 bases, V lost 3 bases, and 3 bases had no gene match. Germline loops: CDR1 ENHRY, CDR2 SYGVKD. The CDR3 length is 13 residues. The DNA for the CDR3 is TGTGCCATCAGTGACGGGGACAGGAATGGCTACACCTTC. This codes for CAISDGDRNGYTF.

This chain connects TRBV7-9 to TRBJ1-1; D remains unclear. V lost 1 base, J lost 3 bases, and 9 bases lay in between. The CDR3 totals 14 residues. Germline V CDR1 and CDR2: SEHNR, FQNEAQ (reference sequence). CDR3 residues: CASSLERSDTEAFF. The DNA of the CDR3 is TGTGCCAGCAGCTTAGAGAGGTCGGACACTGAAGCTTTCTTT.

CDR3 DNA: TGTGCCAGCAGCTCCTACCGGGTGAACACTGAAGCTTTCTTT. It yields the protein CASSSYRVNTEAFF. The chain uses TRBV5-8 and TRBJ1-1; D unclear. V lost 3 bases to trimming and J lost 0 bases, with 9 bases between them. Germline CDR1 is SGHTS and CDR2 is YDEGEE. The CDR3 totals 14 residues.

This chain joins TRBV10-3 and TRBJ1-1; D uncertain. This CDR3 spans 13 amino acids. In germline, CDR1 is ENHRY, CDR2 SYGVKD. With 6 bases removed from V and 3 bases from J, the gap between germline ends came to 11 bases. DNA for the CDR3: TGTGCCATCAGGTTGGCCACAGACACTGAAGCTTTCTTT. Its translation is CAIRLATDTEAFF.

The J gene is TRBJ1-3, the V gene TRBV10-3; D unclear. The germline V gene encodes CDR1 ENHRY and CDR2 SYGVKD. V lost 3 bases and J lost 0, with 9 bases in between. The CDR3 has 15 residues. CDR3 region: CAISDQTRSGNTIYF. The DNA for the CDR3 is TGTGCCATCAGTGACCAGACTCGCTCTGGAAACACCATATATTTT.

V is TRBV4-2 and J is TRBJ2-1; D gene unclear. Per the germline V gene, CDR1 is LGHNA and CDR2 is YNFKEQ. V was trimmed by 1 base and J by 5 bases, leaving 6 bases between them. The CDR3 has 13 amino acids. CDR3 nucleotide sequence: TGTGCCAGCAGCCAAGTTTCGGACAATGAGCAGTTCTTC. It translates to CASSQVSDNEQFF.

The chain recombines TRBV27 with TRBJ2-7; D is perhaps TRBD1 (6 bases). Germline lookup yields CDR1 MNHEY and CDR2 SMNVEV (reference sequence). V lost 2 bases and J 7 bases, leaving 9 bases between the germline ends. CDR3 size: 12 residues. This chain's CDR3 is CASSLPRGEQYF. CDR3 in DNA: TGTGCCAGCAGTTTACCTAGGGGGGAGCAGTACTTC.

The gene calls are TRBV10-1 and TRBJ2-1; D possibly corresponds to TRBD2 (6 bases). Germline V gene data show CDR1 as WNHNN and CDR2 as SYGVQD (reference sequence). The ends were cut back, 7 bases at V and 4 bases at J, with 11 bases in the middle. The CDR3 totals 13 residues. CDR3 region: CASMGGRYNEQFF. CDR3 coding DNA: TGCGCCAGCATGGGGGGTCGGTACAATGAGCAGTTCTTC.

This chain connects TRBV5-6 to TRBJ1-5; 7 bases agree with TRBD1. Germline assignment: CDR1 SGHDT and CDR2 YYEEEE. V trimming: 5 bases; J trimming: 3 bases; junction bases outside the gene matches: 5. This CDR3 region has 14 residues. The CDR3 coding sequence is TGTGCCAGCAGTGACAGGGTTAACAATCAGCCCCAGCATTTT. Translating gives CASSDRVNNQPQHF.

The chain couples TRBV11-2 to TRBJ2-3, with 8 bases that match TRBD1. This CDR3 contains 17 residues. Per the germline V gene, CDR1 is SGHAT and CDR2 is FQNNGV. The J segment lost 0 bases and the V segment lost 5 bases, leaving 10 bases of the junction unmatched. The CDR3 loop is CASSIPGQVISTDTQYF. As DNA, the CDR3 is TGTGCCAGCAGCATCCCGGGACAGGTGATTAGCACAGATACGCAGTATTTT. Combining the CDR3 with reference TRBV11-2 and TRBJ2-3 gives the whole variable domain EAGVAQSPRYKIIEKRQSVAFWCNPISGHATLYWYQQILGQGPKLLIQFQNNGVVDDSQLPKDRFSAERLKGVDSTLKIQPAKLEDSAVYLCASSIPGQVISTDTQYFGPGTRLTVL.

This sequence joins TRBV7-2 and TRBJ2-5, with 13 bases aligning to TRBD2. The germline V gene has CDR1 SGHTA and CDR2 FQGNSA. The junction had 9 bases not matched to a gene; V was cut back by 3 bases and J by 5 bases. CDR3 length equals 17 residues. The CDR3 coding sequence is TGTGCCAGCAGCTTGGTTACTAGCGGGGGGGTAGGGGAGACCCAGTACTTC. Protein sequence: CASSLVTSGGVGETQYF.

This rearrangement joins TRBV14 to TRBJ2-3; D unclear. Germline CDR1 SGHDN, CDR2 FVKESK. V lost 0 bases, J lost 5 bases, and 9 bases lay in between. This CDR3 contains 14 residues. Here the CDR3 reads CASSQDTVRDTQYF. For the CDR3, the DNA is TGTGCCAGCAGCCAAGATACAGTAAGAGATACGCAGTATTTT.

The chain carries TRBV27 and TRBJ1-2; 8 positions match TRBD1. This CDR3 is built from 16 residues. The germline V gene has CDR1 MNHEY and CDR2 SMNVEV (reference sequence). With 6 bases clipped from V and 8 bases from J, the junction kept 17 bases outside the gene matches. As DNA, the CDR3 is TGTGCCAGCAGCTTAAGGGCGGGGACAGGCGAAAAGGGCTACACCTTC. Translated, it gives CASSLRAGTGEKGYTF.

CDR3 DNA sequence: TGTGCCAGCTCTGACAGACCTAACTATGGCTACACCTTC. As protein: CASSDRPNYGYTF. The chain links TRBV18 to TRBJ1-2, with D perhaps TRBD1 (5 bases). V was clipped by 6 bases and J by 0 bases, with 8 bases between them. Germline assignment: CDR1 KGHSH and CDR2 LQKENI. CDR3 length: 13 amino acids.

The chain joins TRBV12-5 to TRBJ2-7; 8 bases are a match to TRBD2. V shed 6 bases and J 0 bases; nucleotides not matched to a gene: 4. Germline CDR1 LGHNT, CDR2 FRNRAP. This CDR3 contains 14 residues. The CDR3 DNA reads TGTGCTAGTGGCCCAAGCGGGAGCTCCTACGAGCAGTACTTC. It yields the protein CASGPSGSSYEQYF.